Presented here are 27 T cell receptor beta chains from one specimen sequenced in a study of radiation and T cells in renal cell carcinoma. The repertoire was sequenced with immunoSEQ multiplex PCR; TCRdb's copy has only in-frame clones and lacks some. The sample lists about 150,000 clones; roughly 87% were seen once. Described time point: blood 2 weeks post-SBRT. The treatment here: 15 Gy SBRT to primary tumor, nephrectomy 4 weeks later. The sequencing here drew on blood, taken from a patient whose treatment included radiotherapy and nephrectomy. These receptors were obtained from a woman between 45 and 65 years old with renal cell carcinoma.

The chain couples TRBV2 to TRBJ1-1, with no clear D. The CDR3 extends over 13 amino acids. V lost 6 bases to trimming and J lost 4 bases, with 12 bases between them. CDR1 and CDR2 (germline): SNHLY, FYNNEI. The CDR3 is CASRALTTTEAFF. The CDR3 nucleotides are TGTGCCAGCAGGGCCCTCACGACCACTGAAGCTTTCTTT.

The genes are TRBV5-1 and TRBJ2-3, with 9 bases fitting TRBD2. CDR1 and CDR2 (germline): SGHRS, YFSETQ. The CDR3 totals 16 residues. V was pared by 4 bases and J by 2 bases, with 8 bases of the junction left unmatched. As DNA, the CDR3 is TGCGCCAGCAGCGGGGACGAGCGGGGGGCCACAGATACGCAGTATTTT. This sequence encodes CASSGDERGATDTQYF.

The rearrangement links TRBV19 to TRBJ1-4; 7 nucleotides align to TRBD1. This CDR3 comprises 13 residues. Germline lookup yields CDR1 LNHDA and CDR2 SQIVND (reference sequence). The V gene end was trimmed by 6 bases and the J gene end by 5 bases; junction bases not matched to a gene: 3. Here the CDR3 reads CASRRDRNEKLFF. The CDR3 coding sequence is TGTGCCAGTAGGCGGGACAGAAATGAAAAACTGTTTTTT.

The gene calls are TRBV18 and TRBJ2-7, with D perhaps matching TRBD1 or TRBD2 (6 bases each). The germline V and J ends were trimmed by 3 bases and 2 bases, with 14 bases remaining between them. Germline assignment: CDR1 KGHSH and CDR2 LQKENI. The CDR3 sequence is 15 residues long. CDR3 region: CASSPEEGVPYEQYF. The CDR3 DNA follows: TGTGCCAGCTCACCCGAGGAGGGGGTCCCCTACGAGCAGTACTTC.

The chain couples TRBV7-2 to TRBJ1-3, with D possibly being TRBD1 (5 bases). Trimming removed 3 bases from V and 4 bases from J, with 22 bases in between. Germline assignment: CDR1 SGHTA and CDR2 FQGNSA. This CDR3 is 18 amino acids long. The CDR3 loop reads CASSFPKTGLATGNTIYF. CDR3 sequence (DNA): TGTGCCAGCAGCTTTCCCAAGACGGGACTAGCGACGGGAAACACCATATATTTT.

This clone was counted a few times. The chain links TRBV5-6 to TRBJ1-2; 8 bases agree with TRBD1. Germline CDR1 and CDR2: SGHDT and YYEEEE. V shed 4 bases and J 4 bases; nucleotides not matched to a gene: 9. CDR3 size: 15 residues. The CDR3 nucleotides read TGTGCCAGCAGCCCGGGGACAGGAGAAGCCTATGGCTACACCTTC. Amino acid sequence: CASSPGTGEAYGYTF.

The rearrangement joins TRBV5-1 to TRBJ2-3, with D maybe TRBD1 (6 bases). Per the germline V gene, CDR1 is SGHRS and CDR2 is YFSETQ. The germline V and J ends were trimmed by 0 bases and 0 bases, with 11 bases remaining between them. This CDR3 has 16 amino acids. This CDR3 reads CASSLGQAISTDTQYF. CDR3 nucleotides: TGCGCCAGCAGCTTGGGACAGGCGATAAGCACAGATACGCAGTATTTT.

The V gene is TRBV4-2, the J gene TRBJ2-2, with 12 bases fitting TRBD2. Germline CDR1 LGHNA, CDR2 YNFKEQ. This CDR3 is 20 amino acids long. Trimming took 0 bases from V and 4 from J; bases not matched to a gene: 12. The DNA for the CDR3 is TGTGCCAGCAGCCAAGAACCCCCTAGCGGGGGGGCCGCGGGCACCGGGGAGCTGTTTTTT. Translated, it gives CASSQEPPSGGAAGTGELFF.

The CDR3 reads CASTSGGAGNEQFF. CDR3 nucleotides: TGCGCCAGCACGAGCGGGGGGGCCGGTAATGAGCAGTTCTTC. V gene TRBV5-1 combines with J gene TRBJ2-1; 10 positions agree with TRBD2. Trimming at V came to 6 bases and at J to 7 bases, leaving 7 bases not matched to a gene. In germline, CDR1 is SGHRS, CDR2 YFSETQ. This CDR3 comprises 14 residues.

The V and J genes are TRBV19 and TRBJ2-1; D is unresolved. Germline-derived CDR1 and CDR2 are LNHDA and SQIVND (reference sequence). V lost 3 bases and J lost 0, with 9 bases in between. The CDR3 spans 15 residues. CDR3 loop: CASSIVPSSYNEQFF. CDR3 nucleotides: TGTGCCAGTAGTATTGTGCCAAGCTCCTACAATGAGCAGTTCTTC. Looking up the rest from reference TRBV19 and TRBJ2-1 gives the full variable domain: DGGITQSPKYLFRKEGQNVTLSCEQNLNHDAMYWYRQDPGQGLRLIYYSQIVNDFQKGDIAEGYSVSREKKESFPLTVTSAQKNPTAFYLCASSIVPSSYNEQFFGPGTRLTVL.

J is TRBJ1-5 and V is TRBV6-4; D uncertain. In germline, CDR1 is MRHNA, CDR2 SNTAGT. Trimming shortened V by 3 bases and J by 0 bases, and 3 bases separated the two germline ends. The CDR3 has 13 residues. CDR3 region: CASSEASNQPQHF. The CDR3 region has the DNA TGTGCCAGCAGTGAAGCTAGCAATCAGCCCCAGCATTTT.

The V gene is TRBV13, the J gene TRBJ2-3; D remains ambiguous. Looked up from germline, CDR1 is PRHDT and CDR2 is FYEKMQ (reference sequence). The CDR3 runs to 13 residues. With 7 bases removed from V and 0 bases from J, the gap between germline ends came to 8 bases. CDR3 coding DNA: TGTGCCAGCAAGGATCCTAGCACAGATACGCAGTATTTT. It translates to CASKDPSTDTQYF.

The chain couples TRBV30 to TRBJ1-4, with a possible D match to TRBD1 (5 bases). The CDR3 runs 16 residues. The V gene lost 1 base and the J gene lost 3 bases, with 15 bases spanning the gap. Germline-derived CDR1 and CDR2 are GTSNPN and SVGIG (reference sequence). CDR3: CAWSAGLRFANEKLFF. CDR3 DNA sequence: TGTGCCTGGAGTGCGGGACTCCGGTTTGCTAATGAAAAACTGTTTTTT. Full variable domain (remainder filled in from reference TRBV30 and TRBJ1-4): SQTIHQWPATLVQPVGSPLSLECTVEGTSNPNLYWYRQAAGRGLQLLFYSVGIGQISSEVPQNLSASRPQDRQFILSSKKLLLSDSGFYLCAWSAGLRFANEKLFFGSGTQLSVL.

This chain connects TRBV11-2 to TRBJ2-2; D unresolved. V dropped 1 base and J dropped 0 bases, with 9 bases sitting between them. The V gene's germline CDR1 is SGHAT and CDR2 FQNNGV. The CDR3 covers 16 residues. The CDR3 reads CASSLVVGSNTGELFF. The CDR3 nucleotides are TGTGCCAGCAGCTTAGTGGTGGGATCGAACACCGGGGAGCTGTTTTTT.

V is TRBV7-2 and J is TRBJ1-1; D is unresolved. V lost 4 bases to trimming and J lost 6 bases, with 18 bases between them. The CDR3 sequence is 15 residues long. Looked up from germline, CDR1 is SGHTA and CDR2 is FQGNSA. The CDR3, as DNA: TGTGCCAGCAGCTCACCCCTGGGAGGTCCCCCTGAAGCTTTCTTT. Protein sequence: CASSSPLGGPPEAFF.

V and J are TRBV6-1 and TRBJ2-1; 7 nucleotides align to TRBD2. CDR3 length: 14 residues. Germline V gene lookup returns CDR1 MNHNS and CDR2 SASEGT. Trimming removed 5 bases from V and 12 bases from J; junction bases left unmatched: 13. The chain's CDR3 is CASSRGDVNDGQFF. The CDR3, as DNA: TGTGCCAGCAGTCGGGGGGATGTCAATGATGGGCAGTTCTTC.

This clone was counted a single time. The CDR3 nucleotides are TGTGCCAGCAGCGACCGACAGGGAGTGAATGAAAAACTGTTTTTT. It is translated as CASSDRQGVNEKLFF. This chain connects TRBV7-6 to TRBJ1-4, with TRBD1 matching 7 bases. The germline V gene encodes CDR1 SGHVS and CDR2 FNYEAQ. The CDR3 loop spans 15 amino acids. Germline trimming cut 5 bases from V and 5 bases from J; bases unmatched to any gene: 8. Drawing the rest from reference TRBV7-6 and TRBJ1-4, the complete variable domain is GAGVSQSPRYKVTKRGQDVALRCDPISGHVSLYWYRQALGQGPEFLTYFNYEAQQDKSGLPNDRFSAERPEGSISTLTIQRTEQRDSAMYRCASSDRQGVNEKLFFGSGTQLSVL.

This chain uses TRBV5-5 with TRBJ2-7; tentative D call: TRBD1 (6 bases). V lost 1 base to trimming and J lost 4 bases, with 15 bases between them. The CDR3 is made up of 15 amino acids. CDR1 and CDR2 from the germline V gene are SGHKS and YYEKEE (reference sequence). For the CDR3, the DNA is TGTGCCAGCAGCTTGACGGAGACAGGTTCATACGAGCAGTACTTC. Encoded protein: CASSLTETGSYEQYF.

This chain joins TRBV18 and TRBJ1-3; D gene uncertain. The CDR3 consists of 15 residues. Germline V gene sequence: CDR1 KGHSH, CDR2 LQKENI. Trimming took off 3 bases at V and 2 bases at J, with 11 bases between the two ends. The CDR3: CASSPYGKPGNTIYF. CDR3 sequence (DNA): TGTGCCAGCTCACCGTATGGGAAACCTGGAAACACCATATATTTT.

This CDR3 is CSVDGPGGYNEQFF. The CDR3, as DNA: TGCAGCGTTGACGGCCCGGGGGGCTACAATGAGCAGTTCTTC. The J gene is TRBJ2-1, the V gene TRBV29-1; 7 bases map to TRBD2. CDR1 and CDR2 (germline): SQVTM, ANQGSEA. The length of the CDR3 is 14 residues. V lost 3 bases to trimming and J lost 3 bases; unmatched junction nucleotides: 5.

The chain links TRBV4-1 to TRBJ1-6; D remains ambiguous. The CDR3 extends over 15 amino acids. Trimming removed 2 bases from V and 11 bases from J, with 16 bases in between. CDR1 is MGHRA and CDR2 is YSYEKL in the germline V gene. The DNA of the CDR3 is TGCGCCAGCAGCCAACTCATACCCGGGGAGCCACCCCTCCACTTT. Its protein product is CASSQLIPGEPPLHF.

V and J are TRBV29-1 and TRBJ2-1, with 7 bases identical to TRBD2. Germline V gives CDR1 SQVTM, CDR2 ANQGSEA. This CDR3 contains 15 residues. With V trimmed by 6 bases and J by 4 bases, 12 bases remained unmatched. The CDR3 protein is CSVPGQRGPYNEQFF. CDR3 nucleotide sequence: TGCAGCGTGCCCGGCCAGCGGGGTCCATACAATGAGCAGTTCTTC.

The chain is built from TRBV5-8 and TRBJ1-1; D is perhaps TRBD1 (5 bases). This CDR3 region has 15 residues. Trimming left V 0 bases short and J 2 bases short, with 11 bases between. The germline V gene encodes CDR1 SGHTS and CDR2 YDEGEE. The CDR3 sequence: CASSLGGPFNTEAFF. The CDR3, as DNA: TGTGCCAGCAGCTTGGGGGGACCCTTTAACACTGAAGCTTTCTTT.

This clone was seen a single time. V is TRBV10-3 and J is TRBJ1-2; D may be TRBD1 (6 bases). Trimming removed 0 bases at V and 3 bases at J, with 14 bases between. Looked up from germline, CDR1 is ENHRY and CDR2 is SYGVKD. The CDR3 has 16 residues. CDR3 nucleotide sequence: TGTGCCATCAGTGAGTCGGGCTCCAGGGGATACTATGGCTACACCTTC. Amino acid sequence: CAISESGSRGYYGYTF.

This chain links TRBV6-6 with TRBJ2-7; 9 nucleotides match TRBD1. The V gene end was trimmed by 5 bases and the J gene end by 7 bases; junction bases not matched to a gene: 12. Germline-derived CDR1 and CDR2 are MNHNY and SVGAGI (reference sequence). The CDR3 totals 15 residues. The CDR3 region is CASSLDRGPLEEQYF. CDR3 coding DNA: TGTGCCAGCAGTCTGGACAGGGGCCCCCTAGAAGAGCAGTACTTC.

The V and J genes are TRBV18 and TRBJ2-7, with D perhaps being TRBD1 or TRBD2 (7 bases each). Per germline, CDR1 KGHSH and CDR2 LQKENI. The V end lost 6 bases, the J end lost 0 bases, and 12 bases lay between the germline ends. The CDR3 runs 14 residues. In DNA, the CDR3 is TGTGCCAGCTCCAGCGGGACAGACTCCTACGAGCAGTACTTC. Translation: CASSSGTDSYEQYF.

J is TRBJ1-2 and V is TRBV6-5; TRBD1 aligns across 9 bases. Germline V gives CDR1 MNHEY, CDR2 SVGAGI. The CDR3 has 15 amino acids. V shed 5 bases, J shed 9 bases, and the junction held 13 bases outside the gene matches. The CDR3 DNA reads TGTGCCAGCAGTCGGACCGGGACAGGGACGAGGAGCTACACCTTC. As protein: CASSRTGTGTRSYTF.